The 4 T cell receptor beta chains in this list originate from one sample, sequenced in a study of cytomegalovirus exposure and HLA in healthy donors. The PCR contained 60 Vbeta and 13 Jbeta primers. Sequencing was performed with immunoSEQ multiplex PCR; in TCRdb, only in-frame clones are kept and a portion is missing. The sample holds some 160,000 clones; 77% are singletons and the top ten take approximately 1.8%. The sample was PBMCs. The receptors derive from a woman younger than 45 in good health and CMV-seronegative.

The J gene is TRBJ1-1, the V gene TRBV6-5, with D maybe TRBD1 (6 bases). There are 12 residues in the CDR3. Germline V gene lookup returns CDR1 MNHEY and CDR2 SVGAGI. Between the trimmed V and J ends, which lost 2 bases and 6 bases, there was a span of 7 bases. In DNA, the CDR3 is TGTGCCAGCAGTTACGAGGGGGCTGAAGCTTTCTTT. Encoded protein: CASSYEGAEAFF.

This sequence joins TRBV30 and TRBJ1-2, with TRBD1 matching 8 bases. This CDR3 comprises 12 residues. The V gene's germline CDR1 is GTSNPN and CDR2 SVGIG (reference sequence). The junction had 3 bases not matched to a gene; V was cut back by 5 bases and J by 4 bases. The CDR3, as DNA: TGTGCCTGGGGACAGGGCCCCTATGGCTACACCTTC. It codes for CAWGQGPYGYTF.

The chain joins TRBV7-4 to TRBJ2-5; D not resolved. From germline, CDR1 is SGHVT and CDR2 SQSDAQ. V was trimmed by 3 bases and J by 5 bases, leaving 13 bases between them. The CDR3 consists of 14 residues. CDR3 coding DNA: TGTGCCAGCAGCTTCGCTTCAGGCAGCGAGACCCAGTACTTC. Protein product: CASSFASGSETQYF.

V gene TRBV18 combines with J gene TRBJ1-4; possible D gene TRBD1, 6 bases. Germline CDR1 is KGHSH and CDR2 is LQKENI. The CDR3 sequence is 17 residues long. Trimming left V 2 bases short and J 0 bases short, with 13 bases between. This CDR3 reads CASSPGAQGTTNEKLFF. The CDR3 DNA reads as TGTGCCAGCTCACCAGGGGCACAGGGCACAACTAATGAAAAACTGTTTTTT.